These 9 T cell receptor beta chains share one sample of origin, sequenced in a study of molecular identifiers for immune sequencing clone quantification. TCRdb itself ran the PCR reads through MiXCR, one entry per CDR3 protein. Found here are about 40,000 distinct CDR3 sequences, approximately 22% of them singletons; the top ten hold just under 1%. Sequencing was performed on naive CD8+ T cells from blood, with Jurkat cell RNA spiked in. Described subset: FACS-sorted CD8+CD4-CCR7+CD45RA+ naive T cells. The receptors originated from a human donor in good health. Some libraries in this study had Jurkat cell RNA spiked in.

This clonotype has a count of ten or more. CDR3: CASSQSPGGGGARDTQYF. The CDR3, as DNA: TGCGCCAGCAGCCAATCCCCTGGAGGTGGGGGGGCAAGAGATACGCAGTATTTT. The V gene is TRBV4-3, the J gene TRBJ2-3, with D possibly being TRBD2 (7 bases). The V gene's germline CDR1 is LGHNA and CDR2 YSLEER. The CDR3 is 18 amino acids. The germline V and J ends were trimmed by 2 bases and 5 bases, with 23 bases remaining between them.

This clonotype was seen repeatedly, ten times or more. CDR3 in DNA: TGTGCCAGCAGCCGCGCCGGCTCCTACGAGCAGTACTTC. Amino acids: CASSRAGSYEQYF. The chain uses TRBV7-9 and TRBJ2-7, with D hard to call. Germline V gene sequence: CDR1 SEHNR, CDR2 FQNEAQ (reference sequence). Trimming stripped 5 bases from V and 0 bases from J, with 8 bases between. The CDR3 consists of 13 residues.

The table lists this clonotype with many counts. The chain uses TRBV9 and TRBJ1-1; no firm D call. In germline, CDR1 is SGDLS, CDR2 YYNGEE. The CDR3 runs 13 residues. Trimming cost V 3 bases and J 0 bases, with 6 bases left between them. The DNA for the CDR3 is TGTGCCAGCAGCGCTGGGGTGAACACTGAAGCTTTCTTT. Protein: CASSAGVNTEAFF.

The sample holds many counts of this clonotype. CDR3 sequence reads: CSATLIAGADEQYF. The CDR3 DNA sequence: TGCAGTGCTACCCTTATAGCGGGGGCCGACGAGCAGTACTTC. The chain has TRBV20-1 and TRBJ2-7, with TRBD2 matching 9 bases. Trimming removed 4 bases from V and 5 bases from J; junction bases left unmatched: 9. Per germline, CDR1 DFQATT and CDR2 SNEGSKA (reference sequence). The CDR3 consists of 14 residues.

With regard to this clonotype: A read error may explain this, as a much larger clone is one base away. The chain joins TRBV20-1 to TRBJ2-7; possibly TRBD2 for D (6 bases). Germline CDR1 is DFQATT and CDR2 is SNEGSKA (reference sequence). The ends were cut back, 1 base at V and 3 bases at J, with 13 bases in the middle. The CDR3 extends over 14 amino acids. This CDR3 reads CSARASWTIYEQYF. The CDR3 bases are TGCAGTGCTAGAGCGTCTTGGACTATCTACGAGCAGTACTTC.

This clonotype occurred many times. J is TRBJ2-2 and V is TRBV27; D uncertain. The CDR3 consists of 11 residues. Germline V CDR1 and CDR2: MNHEY, SMNVEV (reference sequence). The V gene lost 9 bases and the J gene lost 4 bases, with 6 bases spanning the gap. In DNA form, the CDR3 reads TGTGCCAGTCGGGCCACCGGGGAGCTGTTTTTT. Translation gives CASRATGELFF.

On this clonotype: At one end the junction does not follow the germline gene, possibly because of a read error. J is TRBJ2-5 and V is TRBV18; possibly TRBD2 for D (6 bases). Germline CDR1 and CDR2: KGHSH and LQKENI. The CDR3 covers 17 residues. The CDR3 sequence: CAGSPPAGNARSQTQCF. The DNA of the CDR3 is TGTGCCGGCTCACCACCGGCGGGAAATGCTCGTAGTCAGACCCAGTGCTTC.

This clonotype appeared a few times. With a much larger clone just one base away, this may be a read error. The genes are TRBV19 and TRBJ2-7, with 9 bases aligning to TRBD2. Per the germline V gene, CDR1 is LNHDA and CDR2 is SQIVND (reference sequence). CDR3 length equals 17 residues. The CDR3 protein is CASSGIMSGRPGYGQYF. CDR3 sequence (DNA): TGTGCCAGTAGCGGCATTATGAGCGGGAGGCCGGGCTACGGGCAGTACTTC.

This clonotype was recorded at least ten times. The chain employs TRBV19 and TRBJ1-1; no clear D gene. CDR3 length: 12 amino acids. Deletions cut 2 bases from V and 2 bases from J, with 3 bases between. The germline gives CDR1 LNHDA, CDR2 SQIVND (reference sequence). The CDR3 loop reads CASSISNTEAFF. The CDR3 DNA reads TGTGCCAGTAGTATAAGTAACACTGAAGCTTTCTTT.